This T cell receptor beta chain was recovered during a study of CD8 T cells in ankylosing spondylitis. Findings and caveats of the study: For ankylosing spondylitis blood, a TCR beta motif of 7 or 8 highly homologous variants appeared characteristic.

This clonotype was recorded at least ten times. The target antigen is unknown. With V trimmed by 2 bases and J by 7 bases, 3 bases remained unmatched. In germline, CDR1 is LGHDT, CDR2 YNNKEL (reference sequence). The CDR3 loop spans 13 amino acids. Each CDR3 protein is one row after TCRdb ran MiXCR on the 5' RACE reads. The data show over 450,000 distinct CDR3 sequences, 12% seen once. The source of this sequence is a male donor with ankylosing spondylitis. Source material: blood, either unsorted or a sorted T cell fraction (not recorded which). The V call is TRBV3-1, the J call TRBJ1-2; 8 bases fit TRBD1. The CDR3 bases are TGTGCCAGCAGCCAACCAGGGGGCTTTGGCTACACCTTC. Its protein is CASSQPGGFGYTF.